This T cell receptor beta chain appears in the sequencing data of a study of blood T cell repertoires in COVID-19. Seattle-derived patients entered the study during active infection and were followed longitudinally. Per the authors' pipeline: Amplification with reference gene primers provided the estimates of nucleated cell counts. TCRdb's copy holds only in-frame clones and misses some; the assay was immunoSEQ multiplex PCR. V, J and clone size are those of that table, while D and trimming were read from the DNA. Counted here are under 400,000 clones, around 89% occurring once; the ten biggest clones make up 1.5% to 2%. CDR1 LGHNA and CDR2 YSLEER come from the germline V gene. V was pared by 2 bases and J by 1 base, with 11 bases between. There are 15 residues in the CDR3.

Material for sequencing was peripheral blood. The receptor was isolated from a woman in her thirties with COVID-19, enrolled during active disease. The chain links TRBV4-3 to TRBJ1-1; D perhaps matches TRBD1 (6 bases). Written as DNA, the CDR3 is TGCGCCAGCAGCCAAATGGGGGCCCGGAACACTGAAGCTTTCTTT. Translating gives CASSQMGARNTEAFF.